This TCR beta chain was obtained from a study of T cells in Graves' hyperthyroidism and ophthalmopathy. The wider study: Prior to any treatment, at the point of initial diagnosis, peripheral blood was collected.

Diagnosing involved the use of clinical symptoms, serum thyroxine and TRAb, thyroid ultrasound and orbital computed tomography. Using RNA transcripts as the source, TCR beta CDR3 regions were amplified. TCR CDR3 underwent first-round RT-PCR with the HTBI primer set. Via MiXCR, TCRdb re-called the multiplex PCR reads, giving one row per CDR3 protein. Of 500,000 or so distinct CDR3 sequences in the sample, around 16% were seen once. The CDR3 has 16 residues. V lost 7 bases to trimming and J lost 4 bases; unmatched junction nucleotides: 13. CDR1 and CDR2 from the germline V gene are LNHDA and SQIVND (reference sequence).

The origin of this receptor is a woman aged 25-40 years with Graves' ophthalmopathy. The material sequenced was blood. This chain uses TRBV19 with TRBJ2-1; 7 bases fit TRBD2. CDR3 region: CASKMVGTGGYNEQFF. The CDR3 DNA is TGTGCCAGTAAGATGGTAGGGACGGGGGGATACAATGAGCAGTTCTTC.